The clone carrying this T cell receptor (beta chain) was seen more than once but under ten times. Sequencing relied on a cDNA template that was reverse transcribed from extracted RNA. Sequencing was performed with immunoSEQ multiplex PCR; in TCRdb, only in-frame clones are kept and a portion is missing. The sample records 120,000 or so clones, over 60% being singletons. The treatment: oral pan-JAK inhibitor, 5-10 mg twice daily. The data stem from a study of CD8+ T cells in alopecia areata. V was shortened by 1 base and J by 4 bases, with 7 bases between the two germline ends. Germline V gives CDR1 LGHNA, CDR2 YSLEER. CDR3 length: 13 amino acids.

The specimen comprised CD4+ T cells sorted from blood, sampled at week 4, from a patient treated with tofacitinib. The clonotype originates from a human donor with alopecia areata. V usage is TRBV4-3 and J usage is TRBJ1-1; D is uncertain. CDR3 nucleotides: TGCGCCAGCAGCCAAGGAGGAATCACTGAAGCTTTCTTT. Protein: CASSQGGITEAFF.